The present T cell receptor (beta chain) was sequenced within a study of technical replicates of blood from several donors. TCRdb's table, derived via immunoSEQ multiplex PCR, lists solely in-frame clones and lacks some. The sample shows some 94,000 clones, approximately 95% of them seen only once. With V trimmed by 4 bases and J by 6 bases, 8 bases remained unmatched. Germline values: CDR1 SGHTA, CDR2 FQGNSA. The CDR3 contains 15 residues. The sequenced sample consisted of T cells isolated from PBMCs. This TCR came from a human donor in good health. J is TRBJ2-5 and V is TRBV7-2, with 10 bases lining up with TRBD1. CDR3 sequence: CASSSGQGVIKTQYF. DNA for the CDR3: TGTGCCAGCAGCTCCGGACAGGGGGTAATAAAGACCCAGTACTTC.